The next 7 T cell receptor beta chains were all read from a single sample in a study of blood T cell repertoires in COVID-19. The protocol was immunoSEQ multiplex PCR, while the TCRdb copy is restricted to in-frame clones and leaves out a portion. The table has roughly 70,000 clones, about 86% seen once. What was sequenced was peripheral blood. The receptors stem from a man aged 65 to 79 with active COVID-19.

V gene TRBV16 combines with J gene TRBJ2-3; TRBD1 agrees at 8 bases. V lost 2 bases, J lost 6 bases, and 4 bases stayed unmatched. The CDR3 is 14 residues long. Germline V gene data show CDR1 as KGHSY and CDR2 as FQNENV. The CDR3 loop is CASSQGQGADTQYF. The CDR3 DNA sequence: TGTGCCAGCAGCCAAGGGCAGGGGGCGGATACGCAGTATTTT.

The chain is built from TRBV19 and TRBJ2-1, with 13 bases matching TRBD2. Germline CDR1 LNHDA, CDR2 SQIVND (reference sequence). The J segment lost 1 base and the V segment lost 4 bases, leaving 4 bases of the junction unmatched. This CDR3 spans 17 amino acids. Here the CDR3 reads CASSTRGLAGSYNEQFF. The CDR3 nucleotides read TGTGCCAGTAGTACCCGGGGACTAGCGGGATCCTACAATGAGCAGTTCTTC.

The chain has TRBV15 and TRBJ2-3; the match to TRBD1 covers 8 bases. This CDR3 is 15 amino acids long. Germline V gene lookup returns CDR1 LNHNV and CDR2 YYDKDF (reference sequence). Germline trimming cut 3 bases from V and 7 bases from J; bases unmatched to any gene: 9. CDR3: CATSSRQGASNTQYF. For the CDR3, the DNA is TGTGCCACCAGCAGCCGGCAGGGGGCATCGAATACGCAGTATTTT. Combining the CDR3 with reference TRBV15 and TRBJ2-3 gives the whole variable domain DAMVIQNPRYQVTQFGKPVTLSCSQTLNHNVMYWYQQKSSQAPKLLFHYYDKDFNNEADTPDNFQSRRPNTSFCFLDIRSPGLGDTAMYLCATSSRQGASNTQYFGPGTRLTVL.

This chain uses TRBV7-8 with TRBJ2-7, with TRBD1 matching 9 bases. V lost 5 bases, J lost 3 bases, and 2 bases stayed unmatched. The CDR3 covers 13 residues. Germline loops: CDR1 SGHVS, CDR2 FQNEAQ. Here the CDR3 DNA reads TGTGCCAGCAGCCGGGGACAGGGCTACGAGCAGTACTTC. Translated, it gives CASSRGQGYEQYF.

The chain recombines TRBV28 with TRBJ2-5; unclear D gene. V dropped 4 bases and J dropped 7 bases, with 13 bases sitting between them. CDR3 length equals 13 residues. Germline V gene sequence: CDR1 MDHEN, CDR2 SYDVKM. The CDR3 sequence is CASSSVRGGTQYF. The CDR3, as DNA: TGTGCCAGCAGTTCGGTACGAGGCGGGACCCAGTACTTC. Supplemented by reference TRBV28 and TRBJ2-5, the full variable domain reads DVKVTQSSRYLVKRTGEKVFLECVQDMDHENMFWYRQDPGLGLRLIYFSYDVKMKEKGDIPEGYSVSREKKERFSLILESASTNQTSMYLCASSSVRGGTQYFGPGTRLLVL.

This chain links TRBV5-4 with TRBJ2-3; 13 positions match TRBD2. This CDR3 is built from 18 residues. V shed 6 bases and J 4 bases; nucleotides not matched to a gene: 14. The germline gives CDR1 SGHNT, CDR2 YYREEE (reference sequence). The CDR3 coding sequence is TGTGCCAGCACCATAAGGTCTCGGACTAGCGGGAGTCCAGATACGCAGTATTTT. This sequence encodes CASTIRSRTSGSPDTQYF.

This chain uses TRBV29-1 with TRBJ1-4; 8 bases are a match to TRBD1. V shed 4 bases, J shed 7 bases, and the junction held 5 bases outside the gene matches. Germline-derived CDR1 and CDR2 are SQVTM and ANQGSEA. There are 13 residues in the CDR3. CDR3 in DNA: TGCAGCGTTGTCGGACAGGGAGCTGAAAAACTGTTTTTT. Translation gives CSVVGQGAEKLFF.